The 18 T cell receptor beta chains reported below all come from one sample, sequenced in a study of cytomegalovirus exposure and HLA in healthy donors. With 60 Vbeta and 13 Jbeta primers, the PCR was carried out. TCRdb keeps only in-frame clones here, not all; method: immunoSEQ multiplex PCR. The table lists 90,000 to 120,000 clones, under 80% of them singletons, with about 15% in the top ten. Material for sequencing was PBMCs. The receptors here all came from a woman aged 40 to 55 in good health and CMV-seropositive.

This clone was found once. The rearrangement uses TRBV4-3 and TRBJ1-2, with a weak D call TRBD1 (6 bases). Between the trimmed V and J ends, which lost 0 bases and 7 bases, there was a span of 18 bases. This CDR3 is built from 16 residues. CDR1 is LGHNA, CDR2 YSLEER, per germline. CDR3 DNA: TGCGCCAGCAGCCAAGATCTTGGCAGGGGCAGAAGTGGCTACACCTTC. Its protein product is CASSQDLGRGRSGYTF.

The chain couples TRBV6-1 to TRBJ1-4; D is unclear. The CDR3 length is 14 residues. The germline V gene has CDR1 MNHNS and CDR2 SASEGT. Trimming shortened V by 3 bases and J by 8 bases, and 13 bases separated the two germline ends. The CDR3 region is CASSETSSREKLFF. The CDR3 region has the DNA TGTGCCAGCAGTGAGACATCAAGCAGGGAAAAACTGTTTTTT.

The CDR3 region is CASSLGESSYNSPLHF. The CDR3 nucleotides are TGTGCCAGCAGCTTAGGAGAGAGCTCCTATAATTCACCCCTCCACTTT. The V gene is TRBV5-6, the J gene TRBJ1-6; D is undetermined. The CDR3 loop spans 16 amino acids. The germline V gene has CDR1 SGHDT and CDR2 YYEEEE. Trimming took 2 bases from V and 0 from J, leaving 9 bases between them. Combining the CDR3 with reference TRBV5-6 and TRBJ1-6 gives the whole variable domain DAGVTQSPTHLIKTRGQQVTLRCSPKSGHDTVSWYQQALGQGPQFIFQYYEEEERQRGNFPDRFSGHQFPNYSSELNVNALLLGDSALYLCASSLGESSYNSPLHFGNGTRLTVT.

The J gene is TRBJ1-2, the V gene TRBV5-4; 7 positions match TRBD1. The CDR3 spans 12 residues. Germline-derived CDR1 and CDR2 are SGHNT and YYREEE (reference sequence). V lost 2 bases and J lost 9; bases outside the gene matches: 4. The CDR3 DNA reads TGTGCCAGCAGCTTCAACAGGGGAAGCTACACCTTC. Translated: CASSFNRGSYTF.

This clone was counted once. This rearrangement joins TRBV6-1 to TRBJ2-3, with TRBD1 identical over 7 bases. The CDR3 totals 15 residues. The germline V gene has CDR1 MNHNS and CDR2 SASEGT. V dropped 6 bases and J dropped 6; count of bases not matched to a gene: 12. This chain's CDR3 is CASSLQGNPGDTQYF. The CDR3 bases are TGTGCCAGCAGCCTACAGGGGAATCCTGGGGATACGCAGTATTTT.

Notes on this clone: The same CDR3 can be traced to other DNA sequences in this sample. The chain links TRBV19 to TRBJ1-1, with D possibly matching TRBD1 (5 bases). Germline V CDR1 and CDR2: LNHDA, SQIVND (reference sequence). The CDR3 extends over 13 amino acids. V was cut by 3 bases and J by 2 bases, with 7 bases left in between. CDR3 coding DNA: TGTGCCAGTAGTATTAGGGGAAACACTGAAGCTTTCTTT. This translates into CASSIRGNTEAFF. Full variable domain (missing parts from reference TRBV19 and TRBJ1-1): DGGITQSPKYLFRKEGQNVTLSCEQNLNHDAMYWYRQDPGQGLRLIYYSQIVNDFQKGDIAEGYSVSREKKESFPLTVTSAQKNPTAFYLCASSIRGNTEAFFGQGTRLTVV.

The chain carries TRBV6-1 and TRBJ2-7, with 15 bases fitting TRBD2. Germline V lookup: CDR1 MNHNS, CDR2 SASEGT. The CDR3 runs 15 residues. Germline trimming cut 4 bases from V and 7 bases from J; bases unmatched to any gene: 5. The CDR3 DNA reads as TGTGCCAGCAGTGTAGAGGGACTAGCGGGGGGTGAGCAGTACTTC. It codes for CASSVEGLAGGEQYF.

The V call is TRBV27, the J call TRBJ2-7, with D possibly TRBD2 on 5 matching bases. Germline V gene lookup returns CDR1 MNHEY and CDR2 SMNVEV (reference sequence). The CDR3 totals 16 residues. V lost 3 bases and J 2 bases, leaving 17 bases between the germline ends. The CDR3 spells CASSFFSSTGAYEQYF. The CDR3 nucleotides read TGTGCCAGCAGTTTTTTTTCATCAACCGGGGCCTACGAGCAGTACTTC.

This clone was found once. The chain couples TRBV19 to TRBJ2-1; 8 positions agree with TRBD2. The V gene end was trimmed by 6 bases and the J gene end by 7 bases; junction bases not matched to a gene: 5. The germline V gene encodes CDR1 LNHDA and CDR2 SQIVND (reference sequence). The CDR3 spans 13 residues. CDR3 DNA sequence: TGTGCCAGTAGGGACCCGGGGGGGAATGAGCAGTTCTTC. This encodes CASRDPGGNEQFF.

The chain couples TRBV15 to TRBJ1-2; 9 bases map to TRBD1. This CDR3 comprises 14 residues. Germline trimming cut 1 base from V and 4 bases from J; bases unmatched to any gene: 1. Per germline, CDR1 LNHNV and CDR2 YYDKDF (reference sequence). The CDR3 DNA follows: TGTGCCACCAGCAGAGGACAGGGGGTCTATGGCTACACCTTC. As protein: CATSRGQGVYGYTF.

This chain joins TRBV9 and TRBJ2-5; 7 bases are shared with TRBD1. The CDR3 has 15 residues. The V gene end was trimmed by 1 base and the J gene end by 5 bases; junction bases not matched to a gene: 8. Germline values: CDR1 SGDLS, CDR2 YYNGEE. In DNA form, the CDR3 reads TGTGCCAGCAGCGTAAACGTAGCGACAGGGGAGACCCAGTACTTC. Translating it yields CASSVNVATGETQYF.

The genes are TRBV4-1 and TRBJ1-1; D uncertain. The CDR3 totals 15 residues. The germline V gene has CDR1 MGHRA and CDR2 YSYEKL. Trimming left V 4 bases short and J 1 base short, with 13 bases between. The CDR3 loop reads CASSPNEGGNTEAFF. The CDR3 DNA reads as TGCGCCAGCAGCCCTAACGAGGGAGGGAACACTGAAGCTTTCTTT.

The J gene is TRBJ2-2, the V gene TRBV11-1; maybe TRBD2 (6 bases). The length of the CDR3 is 15 residues. The V and J ends lost 5 bases and 0 bases respectively, with 10 bases between them. CDR1 is SGHAT and CDR2 is FQDESV in the germline V gene (reference sequence). CDR3 sequence reads: CASSHGTANTGELFF. The CDR3 DNA is TGTGCCAGCAGCCATGGGACTGCGAACACCGGGGAGCTGTTTTTT.

The CDR3 loop is CASSEGQGGGYTF. The CDR3, as DNA: TGTGCCAGTTCGGAGGGGCAGGGTGGTGGCTACACCTTC. The V gene is TRBV6-1, the J gene TRBJ1-2; D might be TRBD1 (5 bases). Trimming cost V 9 bases and J 7 bases, with 18 bases left between them. The CDR3 extends over 13 amino acids. Per the germline V gene, CDR1 is MNHNS and CDR2 is SASEGT.

The count of this clone is one. The chain uses TRBV4-3 and TRBJ1-1, with D perhaps matching TRBD1 (6 bases). The V and J ends lost 0 bases and 1 base respectively, with 9 bases between them. Germline assignment: CDR1 LGHNA and CDR2 YSLEER. This CDR3 is built from 15 residues. CDR3 DNA: TGCGCCAGCAGCCAAGATTCGACAGGGAACACTGAAGCTTTCTTT. Protein product: CASSQDSTGNTEAFF.

The chain has TRBV4-2 and TRBJ1-1; possibly TRBD1 for D (5 bases). Between the trimmed V and J ends, which lost 6 bases and 1 base, there was a span of 9 bases. The germline gives CDR1 LGHNA, CDR2 YNFKEQ. The CDR3 contains 13 residues. As DNA, the CDR3 is TGTGCCAGCAGAAAGACAGAGAACACTGAAGCTTTCTTT. Translating it yields CASRKTENTEAFF.

Points on this clone: The sample contains more than one DNA sequence encoding this CDR3. This chain uses TRBV5-1 with TRBJ2-3; D is unresolved. The CDR3 has 14 amino acids. Trimming took 0 bases from V and 4 from J, leaving 9 bases between them. Germline values: CDR1 SGHRS, CDR2 YFSETQ. CDR3 DNA sequence: TGCGCCAGCAGCTTGGTCCCTGGCCCAGATACGCAGTATTTT. Residues: CASSLVPGPDTQYF. The full variable domain, completed using reference TRBV5-1 and TRBJ2-3, is KAGVTQTPRYLIKTRGQQVTLSCSPISGHRSVSWYQQTPGQGLQFLFEYFSETQRNKGNFPGRFSGRQFSNSRSEMNVSTLELGDSALYLCASSLVPGPDTQYFGPGTRLTVL.

CDR3 loop: CASSKTGSYEQYF. The CDR3 DNA reads TGCGCCAGCAGCAAGACAGGGTCCTACGAGCAGTACTTC. This chain links TRBV4-3 with TRBJ2-7; 7 bases map to TRBD1. The CDR3 is made up of 13 amino acids. The junction had 2 bases not matched to a gene; V was cut back by 5 bases and J by 1 base. From germline, CDR1 is LGHNA and CDR2 YSLEER.